This T cell receptor (beta chain) was obtained from a study of Graves' ophthalmopathy and Graves' hyperthyroidism. The PBMCs used were ones drawn from 10 ml of fresh peripheral blood. Amplified TCR beta CDR3 regions were obtained using RNA transcripts as template. The authors performed first-round RT-PCR with HTBI primers and then a second-round multiplex PCR. TCRdb used MiXCR to reprocess the multiplex PCR reads, holding one entry per CDR3 protein. The profile shows just over 400,000 distinct CDR3 sequences, more than 20% of them singletons. The germline V and J ends were trimmed by 3 bases and 5 bases, with 7 bases remaining between them. The CDR3 loop spans 12 amino acids.

The rearrangement joins TRBV12-3 or TRBV12-4 to TRBJ1-2; D unclear. The receptor was derived from a woman aged 18-29 years with stable Graves' hyperthyroidism. The sequenced sample was peripheral blood. The CDR3 DNA follows: TGTGCCAGCAGTTTCGAATCGTATGGCTACACCTTC. The encoded protein is CASSFESYGYTF.